The 30 T cell receptor beta chains below come from one sample, sequenced in a study of OX40 agonist ivuxolimab in advanced cancers. Generated by immunoSEQ multiplex PCR, the TCRdb table keeps only in-frame clones and is missing some. In the table there are under 95,000 clones, over 90% of which are singletons. The sequencing used CD4+ or CD8+ T cells sorted from blood, collected in a trial of the OX40 agonist ivuxolimab. The receptors were gathered from an adult with an advanced solid tumor such as melanoma, head and neck, liver or kidney cancer.

CDR3 loop: CASSYGGNQPQHF. The CDR3 DNA sequence: TGTGCCAGCAGTTACGGGGGGAATCAGCCCCAGCATTTT. V is TRBV6-5 and J is TRBJ1-5; tentative D call: TRBD1 (5 bases). V shed 2 bases and J shed 4 bases, with 6 bases lying between them. Germline V gene lookup returns CDR1 MNHEY and CDR2 SVGAGI. The CDR3 consists of 13 residues.

V is TRBV7-3 and J is TRBJ1-1; D might be TRBD1 (6 bases). The V gene's germline CDR1 is SGHTA and CDR2 FQGTGA. V lost 5 bases and J 3 bases, leaving 16 bases between the germline ends. The CDR3 has 15 amino acids. The CDR3: CASSPTPGGHTEAFF. The CDR3 nucleotides are TGTGCCAGCAGCCCTACCCCCGGGGGGCACACTGAAGCTTTCTTT.

The chain carries TRBV29-1 and TRBJ2-5, with D possibly TRBD2 on 6 matching bases. The CDR3 contains 14 residues. Germline V gives CDR1 SQVTM, CDR2 ANQGSEA. Trimming removed 2 bases from V and 5 bases from J, with 15 bases in between. The CDR3 region is CSVETPGDQETQYF. CDR3 sequence (DNA): TGCAGCGTTGAAACCCCGGGGGATCAGGAGACCCAGTACTTC. Complete variable domain (other parts from reference TRBV29-1 and TRBJ2-5): SAVISQKPSRDICQRGTSLTIQCQVDSQVTMMFWYRQQPGQSLTLIATANQGSEATYESGFVIDKFPISRPNLTFSTLTVSNMSPEDSSIYLCSVETPGDQETQYFGPGTRLLVL.

The rearrangement uses TRBV6-6 and TRBJ2-7, with a weak D call TRBD1 (5 bases). Trimming cost V 7 bases and J 5 bases, with 15 bases left between them. There are 13 residues in the CDR3. CDR1 is MNHNY, CDR2 SVGAGI, per germline (reference sequence). The CDR3 DNA is TGTGCCAGCACCGCCAGGGCCCCCAACGAGCAGTACTTC. As protein: CASTARAPNEQYF.

This clone occurred once. The same CDR3 can be traced to other DNA sequences in this sample. The J gene is TRBJ2-1, the V gene TRBV6-5, with 12 nucleotides matching TRBD2. The ends lost 8 bases at V and 4 bases at J; junction bases unmatched: 3. CDR3 length: 14 amino acids. Per the germline V gene, CDR1 is MNHEY and CDR2 is SVGAGI. CDR3 DNA: TGTGCCAGCTCCACTAGCGGGGGGTACAATGAGCAGTTCTTC. Protein: CASSTSGGYNEQFF.

The chain employs TRBV7-3 and TRBJ2-1; D is unclear. This CDR3 has 14 residues. Trimming took 1 base from V and 0 from J, leaving 4 bases between them. The germline V gene has CDR1 SGHTA and CDR2 FQGTGA. For the CDR3, the DNA is TGTGCCAGCAGCTTAATCAGCTCCTACAATGAGCAGTTCTTC. It translates to CASSLISSYNEQFF.

The chain recombines TRBV19 with TRBJ2-3; TRBD1 is a possible D gene (6 bases). CDR3 size: 14 residues. Germline lookup yields CDR1 LNHDA and CDR2 SQIVND (reference sequence). Trimming shortened V by 7 bases and J by 0 bases, and 11 bases separated the two germline ends. Written as DNA, the CDR3 is TGTGCCAGTAATACCGGACAGAGCACAGATACGCAGTATTTT. Its translation: CASNTGQSTDTQYF. The full variable domain, completed using reference TRBV19 and TRBJ2-3, is DGGITQSPKYLFRKEGQNVTLSCEQNLNHDAMYWYRQDPGQGLRLIYYSQIVNDFQKGDIAEGYSVSREKKESFPLTVTSAQKNPTAFYLCASNTGQSTDTQYFGPGTRLTVL.

The chain joins TRBV5-1 to TRBJ2-3, with TRBD1 matching over 8 bases. With V trimmed by 3 bases and J by 4 bases, 7 bases remained unmatched. Germline loops: CDR1 SGHRS, CDR2 YFSETQ. The CDR3 sequence is 15 residues long. The chain's CDR3 is CASSSLQGVADTQYF. The DNA of the CDR3 is TGCGCCAGCAGCTCTCTACAGGGGGTTGCAGATACGCAGTATTTT.

The chain uses TRBV5-4 and TRBJ2-3; tentatively, D is TRBD2 (5 bases). This CDR3 region has 14 residues. V lost 3 bases to trimming and J lost 2 bases, with 10 bases between them. CDR1 SGHNT and CDR2 YYREEE come from the germline V gene (reference sequence). The CDR3 DNA reads as TGTGCCAGCAGCTGGACTGGAAACACAGATACGCAGTATTTT. Translating it yields CASSWTGNTDTQYF.

V gene TRBV4-1 combines with J gene TRBJ2-7, with 10 positions matching TRBD1. The CDR3 consists of 15 residues. Germline loops: CDR1 MGHRA, CDR2 YSYEKL. V was clipped by 5 bases and J by 5 bases; unmatched bases: 9. The CDR3 loop is CASSSLWTGGNEQYF. In nucleotides, the CDR3 is TGCGCCAGCAGCTCCCTATGGACAGGGGGAAACGAGCAGTACTTC.

The chain uses TRBV30 and TRBJ2-5, with 9 bases aligning to TRBD1. Germline values: CDR1 GTSNPN, CDR2 SVGIG (reference sequence). V lost 2 bases, J lost 3 bases, and 4 bases stayed unmatched. The CDR3 runs 14 residues. The CDR3 DNA reads as TGTGCCTGGAGTTTCTGGACAGGGGAAGAGACCCAGTACTTC. Amino acids: CAWSFWTGEETQYF.

This chain connects TRBV18 to TRBJ1-3; tentatively, D is TRBD1 (5 bases). V was pared by 4 bases and J by 4 bases, with 8 bases between. The CDR3 covers 13 residues. Germline CDR1 and CDR2: KGHSH and LQKENI. CDR3 protein: CASSLGTGNTIYF. The CDR3 DNA is TGTGCCAGCTCACTCGGGACGGGAAACACCATATATTTT.

The rearrangement uses TRBV5-6 and TRBJ1-1, with 7 bases identical to TRBD1. Germline V CDR1 and CDR2: SGHDT, YYEEEE. CDR3 length equals 14 residues. J was trimmed by 3 bases and V by 0 bases; bases with no gene match: 2. The CDR3 spells CASSLDRGDTEAFF. In DNA form, the CDR3 reads TGTGCCAGCAGCTTGGACAGGGGTGACACTGAAGCTTTCTTT.

J is TRBJ1-3 and V is TRBV5-3, with unresolved D. TRBV5-3 is sorted into the ORF group, with uncertain function. V lost 0 bases to trimming and J lost 4 bases, with 14 bases between them. The CDR3 is 16 residues long. The DNA of the CDR3 is TGTGCCAGAAGCTTGGGTATCGGTCCCCCCGGAAACACCATATATTTT. Translation: CARSLGIGPPGNTIYF.

The rearrangement links TRBV29-1 to TRBJ2-6; tentative D call: TRBD2 (6 bases). This CDR3 spans 17 amino acids. Trimming left V 3 bases short and J 0 bases short, with 15 bases between. Germline V CDR1 and CDR2: SQVTM, ANQGSEA. The CDR3 loop reads CSVEEGTPSSGANVLTF. The CDR3 coding sequence is TGCAGCGTTGAGGAGGGGACCCCGAGCTCTGGGGCCAACGTCCTGACTTTC.

CDR3 sequence: CASTSRTGSTGNSPLHF. The CDR3 DNA follows: TGTGCCAGCACCTCCCGGACAGGATCAACTGGTAATTCACCCCTCCACTTT. V and J are TRBV27 and TRBJ1-6, with 7 bases fitting TRBD1. The CDR3 runs to 17 residues. CDR1 and CDR2 (germline): MNHEY, SMNVEV (reference sequence). The trim removed 7 bases at V and 6 bases at J, leaving 15 bases unmatched.

The J gene is TRBJ1-1, the V gene TRBV5-1; D not resolved. Germline-derived CDR1 and CDR2 are SGHRS and YFSETQ. The CDR3 runs to 14 residues. V lost 2 bases and J lost 4, with 12 bases in between. The CDR3 bases are TGCGCCAGCAGCTTTAGGGTTGGGTCCACTGAAGCTTTCTTT. It codes for CASSFRVGSTEAFF. Filled out from reference TRBV5-1 and TRBJ1-1, the complete variable domain reads KAGVTQTPRYLIKTRGQQVTLSCSPISGHRSVSWYQQTPGQGLQFLFEYFSETQRNKGNFPGRFSGRQFSNSRSEMNVSTLELGDSALYLCASSFRVGSTEAFFGQGTRLTVV.

As to this clone: The germline gene is not matched at one end of the junction; a read error may be the cause. The chain is built from TRBV7-8 and TRBJ2-1; the match to TRBD2 covers 10 bases. Germline values: CDR1 SGHVS, CDR2 FQNEAQ. The CDR3 loop spans 13 amino acids. The CDR3 reads CVSSLAGELLQFF. The CDR3, as DNA: TGTGTCAGCAGCCTAGCGGGAGAACTTCTGCAGTTCTTC. The entire variable domain, with the rest obtained from reference TRBV7-8 and TRBJ2-1, is as follows: GAGVSQSPRYKVAKRGQDVALRCDPISGHVSLFWYQQALGQGPEFLTYFQNEAQLDKSGLPSDRFFAERPEGSVSTLKIQRTQQEDSAVYLCVSSLAGELLQFFGPGTRLTVL.

V is TRBV2 and J is TRBJ2-7; D call uncertain. Trimming shortened V by 2 bases and J by 6 bases, and 2 bases separated the two germline ends. The CDR3 runs 10 residues. CDR1 and CDR2 from the germline V gene are SNHLY and FYNNEI. The CDR3 protein is CASSESEQYF. The CDR3 bases are TGTGCCAGCAGTGAATCCGAGCAGTACTTC.

By share, this clone counts as medium-sized. J is TRBJ1-1 and V is TRBV5-6; no clear D. The germline CDR1 and CDR2 sequences are SGHDT and YYEEEE. The CDR3 consists of 13 residues. Between the trimmed V and J ends, which lost 3 bases and 0 bases, there was a span of 6 bases. The CDR3, as DNA: TGTGCCAGCAGCTCGGATATGAACACTGAAGCTTTCTTT. Encoded protein: CASSSDMNTEAFF.

This clone was seen a single time. The chain joins TRBV5-4 to TRBJ2-2, with a weak D call TRBD2 (5 bases). The CDR3 contains 16 residues. Trimming left V 2 bases short and J 7 bases short, with 18 bases between. The V gene's germline CDR1 is SGHNT and CDR2 YYREEE (reference sequence). CDR3 DNA sequence: TGTGCCAGCAGCTTTGGGCCGCCAGCGGTTGGCGGGGAGCTGTTTTTT. This translates into CASSFGPPAVGGELFF.

V usage is TRBV27 and J usage is TRBJ2-7, with TRBD2 matching over 9 bases. Trimming at V came to 5 bases and at J to 6 bases, leaving 5 bases not matched to a gene. In germline, CDR1 is MNHEY, CDR2 SMNVEV (reference sequence). This CDR3 region has 13 residues. The CDR3 loop is CASSPGLAIEQYF. CDR3 nucleotide sequence: TGTGCCAGCAGTCCCGGACTAGCGATCGAGCAGTACTTC.

The chain uses TRBV29-1 and TRBJ2-5, with 9 bases identical to TRBD2. The CDR3 loop spans 17 amino acids. After removal of 3 bases from V and 3 bases from J, the junction contained 14 bases not matched to a gene. CDR1 and CDR2 (germline): SQVTM, ANQGSEA. The CDR3 region has the DNA TGCAGCGTTGAGGTGCTGAGGGCTAGCGGGGTAGAAGAGACCCAGTACTTC. The encoded protein is CSVEVLRASGVEETQYF.

The chain recombines TRBV7-9 with TRBJ1-1; D not certain. There are 13 residues in the CDR3. Trimming left V 6 bases short and J 0 bases short, with 8 bases between. Germline CDR1 and CDR2: SEHNR and FQNEAQ (reference sequence). As DNA, the CDR3 is TGTGCCAGCAGAGATGAGATGAACACTGAAGCTTTCTTT. Its translation: CASRDEMNTEAFF.

This chain connects TRBV13 to TRBJ2-3; perhaps TRBD2 as D (6 bases). V gave up 5 bases and J gave up 2 bases, with 20 bases separating them. Germline values: CDR1 PRHDT, CDR2 FYEKMQ (reference sequence). The CDR3 has 17 amino acids. CDR3 sequence (DNA): TGTGCCAGCAGCATTCTAGCGTCCGGAACCCTCACAGATACGCAGTATTTT. Its translation is CASSILASGTLTDTQYF.

V and J are TRBV11-2 and TRBJ1-1, with unresolved D. V was pared by 5 bases and J by 2 bases, with 6 bases between. CDR3 length: 12 residues. Germline assignment: CDR1 SGHAT and CDR2 FQNNGV. The CDR3 loop reads CASSPSNTEAFF. The DNA of the CDR3 is TGTGCCAGCAGCCCCTCCAACACTGAAGCTTTCTTT.

The chain recombines TRBV4-3 with TRBJ1-2; 7 bases match TRBD1. The CDR3 consists of 15 residues. Germline V gene lookup returns CDR1 LGHNA and CDR2 YSLEER. V lost 4 bases and J lost 4; bases outside the gene matches: 9. The CDR3 DNA reads TGCGCCAGCAGCCCGCGGACAGGAGAGACCTATGGCTACACCTTC. It translates to CASSPRTGETYGYTF.

The V and J genes are TRBV9 and TRBJ2-2, with TRBD1 matching over 7 bases. The CDR3 sequence is 15 residues long. V lost 0 bases, J lost 2 bases, and 1 base stayed unmatched. Germline V gene lookup returns CDR1 SGDLS and CDR2 YYNGEE. The CDR3: CASSVGQGNTGELFF. In DNA form, the CDR3 reads TGTGCCAGCAGCGTAGGACAGGGCAACACCGGGGAGCTGTTTTTT.

The rearrangement joins TRBV28 to TRBJ2-3; D is unresolved. The CDR3 covers 13 residues. Germline CDR1 MDHEN, CDR2 SYDVKM. With 1 base removed from V and 6 bases from J, the gap between germline ends came to 8 bases. The CDR3 bases are TGTGCCAGCAGTTTATTAGTGTCCGATACGCAGTATTTT. Encoded protein: CASSLLVSDTQYF.

The rearrangement links TRBV27 to TRBJ2-7, with D perhaps TRBD2 (6 bases). V shed 6 bases and J shed 4 bases, with 10 bases lying between them. The length of the CDR3 is 12 residues. In germline, CDR1 is MNHEY, CDR2 SMNVEV (reference sequence). CDR3: CASSEGGYEQYF. For the CDR3, the DNA is TGTGCCAGCAGCGAGGGAGGTTACGAGCAGTACTTC.